This T cell receptor (beta chain) is from a study of blood T cell repertoires in COVID-19. Study summary: Samples came from the United States, Italy and Spain, spanning acute and convalescent COVID-19. PBMCs, B-cell-depleted T cells, or T cells provided the cDNA or gDNA that made up the material.

Methods used by the authors: Quantification of nucleated cells was approximated via reference gene primer amplification. TCRdb's copy holds only in-frame clones and misses some; the assay was immunoSEQ multiplex PCR. The D gene and trimming were derived from the DNA, and the V and J assignments and clone size from that table. The sample lists about 180,000 clones, more than 70% seen once, with about 9.6% in the top ten. The junction had 1 base not matched to a gene; V was cut back by 2 bases and J by 3 bases. This CDR3 is built from 14 residues. From germline, CDR1 is SGHRS and CDR2 YFSETQ. The TCR sequence derives from a woman aged 25 to 39 who had recovered from COVID-19. V usage is TRBV5-1 and J usage is TRBJ2-2; 7 bases agree with TRBD1. Material for sequencing was PBMCs or T cells enriched from blood (not recorded which). The CDR3, as DNA: TGCGCCAGCAGCTTTCAGGGGGACACCGGGGAGCTGTTTTTT. This encodes CASSFQGDTGELFF.